The 16 T cell receptor beta chains listed next were all sequenced from one sample in a study of OX40 agonist ivuxolimab in advanced cancers. Assay used: immunoSEQ multiplex PCR; TCRdb lists only in-frame clones, some missing. Of about 80,000 clones in the sample, approximately 86% are singletons; the top ten hold roughly 2%. The sequencing here drew on CD4+ or CD8+ T cells sorted from blood, taken in a trial of the OX40 agonist ivuxolimab. These receptors were obtained from an adult with an advanced solid tumor such as melanoma, head and neck, liver or kidney cancer.

The genes are TRBV7-2 and TRBJ2-1; D possibly corresponds to TRBD1 (6 bases). The germline V and J ends were trimmed by 2 bases and 3 bases, with 20 bases remaining between them. Looked up from germline, CDR1 is SGHTA and CDR2 is FQGNSA. The CDR3 length is 18 residues. DNA for the CDR3: TGTGCCAGCAGCTTACAGGGTGGCTACGACAGGCACTACAATGAGCAGTTCTTC. Protein product: CASSLQGGYDRHYNEQFF. The variable domain in full, completed from reference TRBV7-2 and TRBJ2-1, reads GAGVSQSPSNKVTEKGKDVELRCDPISGHTALYWYRQSLGQGLEFLIYFQGNSAPDKSGLPSDRFSAERTGGSVSTLTIQRTQQEDSAVYLCASSLQGGYDRHYNEQFFGPGTRLTVL.

V usage is TRBV7-9 and J usage is TRBJ2-7, with D perhaps TRBD1 (6 bases). Trimming shortened V by 5 bases and J by 2 bases, and 22 bases separated the two germline ends. There are 17 residues in the CDR3. In germline, CDR1 is SEHNR, CDR2 FQNEAQ (reference sequence). DNA for the CDR3: TGTGCCAGCAGCCCCTCAGGGGTGTGGGCAGAGACCTACGAGCAGTACTTC. Protein: CASSPSGVWAETYEQYF.

The V and J genes are TRBV29-1 and TRBJ2-3; D may correspond to TRBD1 or TRBD2 (6 bases each). CDR1 SQVTM and CDR2 ANQGSEA come from the germline V gene. CDR3 length: 13 amino acids. Trimming cost V 0 bases and J 6 bases, with 10 bases left between them. The CDR3 nucleotides read TGCAGCGTTGAAGAAACAGGGAGGGATACGCAGTATTTT. Amino acids: CSVEETGRDTQYF.

The CDR3 loop reads CASSSSYSGGIYNEQFF. CDR3 in DNA: TGTGCCAGCAGCTCCTCATATAGCGGGGGGATCTACAATGAGCAGTTCTTC. The chain is built from TRBV7-9 and TRBJ2-1; 10 nucleotides line up with TRBD2. Germline CDR1 SEHNR, CDR2 FQNEAQ (reference sequence). CDR3 length: 17 residues. The V segment lost 4 bases and the J segment 3 bases; nucleotides outside the gene matches: 9.

This clone has only one observation. V is TRBV5-1 and J is TRBJ1-5; maybe TRBD1 (6 bases). Germline V gene sequence: CDR1 SGHRS, CDR2 YFSETQ. Trimming removed 0 bases from V and 2 bases from J, with 12 bases in between. CDR3 size: 16 residues. The CDR3 nucleotides read TGCGCCAGCAGCTTGGCGCCGGGGGCCGGCAATCAGCCCCAGCATTTT. It specifies CASSLAPGAGNQPQHF.

The rearrangement links TRBV27 to TRBJ2-5, with TRBD2 matching 15 bases. The ends lost 5 bases at V and 4 bases at J; junction bases unmatched: 2. There are 15 residues in the CDR3. CDR1 MNHEY and CDR2 SMNVEV come from the germline V gene (reference sequence). The CDR3 nucleotides read TGTGCCAGCAGTGGGACTAGCGGGGGGCGAGAGACCCAGTACTTC. Translated, it gives CASSGTSGGRETQYF.

J is TRBJ1-1 and V is TRBV6-5; D may be TRBD1 (6 bases). This CDR3 contains 14 residues. Germline lookup yields CDR1 MNHEY and CDR2 SVGAGI. With 6 bases removed from V and 3 bases from J, the gap between germline ends came to 14 bases. The CDR3 nucleotides read TGTGCCAGCAGGAGGGGTCCAGGGGACACTGAAGCTTTCTTT. Encoded protein: CASRRGPGDTEAFF.

The rearrangement joins TRBV5-1 to TRBJ2-5; TRBD2 might be the D (6 bases). Trimming removed 4 bases at V and 4 bases at J, with 14 bases between. Germline values: CDR1 SGHRS, CDR2 YFSETQ. The CDR3 has 14 amino acids. The CDR3 DNA is TGCGCCAGCAGCCCTATGCGGGGATCAGAGACCCAGTACTTC. Translation gives CASSPMRGSETQYF.

J is TRBJ2-2 and V is TRBV10-3, with a possible D match to TRBD1 (6 bases). This CDR3 comprises 15 residues. Looked up from germline, CDR1 is ENHRY and CDR2 is SYGVKD. Between the trimmed V and J ends, which lost 6 bases and 6 bases, there was a span of 17 bases. The CDR3 loop reads CAIRTRTGMAGELFF. CDR3 DNA sequence: TGTGCCATCAGAACTCGAACAGGGATGGCCGGGGAGCTGTTTTTT.

The chain recombines TRBV9 with TRBJ1-2; 8 bases agree with TRBD1. This CDR3 comprises 16 residues. J gave up 4 bases and V 4 bases, and 12 bases lay outside the gene matches. The germline V gene encodes CDR1 SGDLS and CDR2 YYNGEE. The CDR3 sequence: CASSLRAGTGVYGYTF. CDR3 DNA: TGTGCCAGCAGCCTCCGTGCCGGGACAGGCGTCTATGGCTACACCTTC.

This clone was observed a handful of times. The chain carries TRBV7-3 and TRBJ2-6; D is perhaps TRBD1 or TRBD2 (5 bases each). This CDR3 has 16 residues. Germline V lookup: CDR1 SGHTA, CDR2 FQGTGA. The V end was cut by 5 bases, the J end by 13 bases, with 24 bases between. The CDR3 protein is CASSLLAAFGAGVLTF. The CDR3 nucleotides read TGTGCCAGCAGCCTCCTGGCGGCGTTCGGGGCAGGGGTCCTGACTTTC. The full variable domain, in which reference TRBV7-3 and TRBJ2-6 provide the parts outside the CDR3, is GAGVSQTPSNKVTEKGKYVELRCDPISGHTALYWYRQSLGQGPEFLIYFQGTGAADDSGLPNDRFFAVRPEGSVSTLKIQRTERGDSAVYLCASSLLAAFGAGVLTFGAGSRLTVL.

The J gene is TRBJ2-7, the V gene TRBV21-1; no check of the table's D call, TRBD1, against the DNA was made. TRBV21-1 is flagged as a pseudogene. This CDR3 comprises 13 residues. The CDR3 here is CASTRSPTYEQYF. CDR3 DNA sequence: TGTGCCAGCACCAGATCCCCGACCTACGAGCAGTACTTC.

The rearrangement joins TRBV7-9 to TRBJ1-5; no clear D gene. Looked up from germline, CDR1 is SEHNR and CDR2 is FQNEAQ (reference sequence). The CDR3 consists of 14 residues. Deletions cut 5 bases from V and 7 bases from J, with 15 bases between. CDR3 region: CASSLDLYPQPQHF. CDR3 bases: TGTGCCAGCAGCCTAGACCTCTACCCGCAGCCCCAGCATTTT. Based on the CDR3 plus reference TRBV7-9 and TRBJ1-5, the full variable domain is DTGVSQNPRHKITKRGQNVTFRCDPISEHNRLYWYRQTLGQGPEFLTYFQNEAQLEKSRLLSDRFSAERPKGSFSTLEIQRTEQGDSAMYLCASSLDLYPQPQHFGDGTRLSIL.

The V call is TRBV29-1, the J call TRBJ2-5, with D perhaps TRBD2 (6 bases). Germline V gives CDR1 SQVTM, CDR2 ANQGSEA. The V and J ends lost 6 bases and 4 bases respectively, with 15 bases between them. This CDR3 is built from 13 residues. CDR3 amino acids: CSVPTSSSETQYF. The CDR3 DNA sequence: TGCAGCGTGCCTACTAGCTCCTCAGAGACCCAGTACTTC.

The J gene is TRBJ1-5, the V gene TRBV6-6, with a tentative D call TRBD1 (5 bases). CDR1 MNHNY and CDR2 SVGAGI come from the germline V gene (reference sequence). The CDR3 sequence is 15 residues long. Trimming pared 5 bases from V and 0 bases from J, leaving 11 bases between. The CDR3 coding sequence is TGTGCCAGCAGTAGGGGACTGAATAGCAATCAGCCCCAGCATTTT. Encoded protein: CASSRGLNSNQPQHF.

The chain uses TRBV11-2 and TRBJ2-2; no definite D call. The CDR3 has 13 amino acids. Between the trimmed V and J ends, which lost 1 base and 8 bases, there was a span of 8 bases. The germline V gene has CDR1 SGHAT and CDR2 FQNNGV. The CDR3 sequence: CASSLAKVGELFF. CDR3 nucleotides: TGTGCCAGCAGCTTAGCAAAGGTTGGGGAGCTGTTTTTT.